Listed below are T cell receptor beta chains from one sample, sequenced in a study of cytomegalovirus exposure and HLA in healthy donors. The repertoire was sequenced with immunoSEQ multiplex PCR; TCRdb's copy has only in-frame clones and lacks some. The sample lists roughly 100,000 clones; 78% were seen once. The sample consisted of PBMCs. These receptors all come from a man aged 25-45 years in good health and CMV-seronegative. The CDR3 runs from the conserved cysteine through the conserved F or W. The D gene is left open where the match is weak. For some rows the clone size is stated as once, few or many, or as a class when expanded; others skip it.

j_gene	v_gene	abundance	d_gene	CDR3nt	CDR3aa
TRBJ2-7	TRBV11-2	NA	TRBD1	TGTGCCAGCAGCTATAGGGACAGGGCCTACGAGCAGTACTTC	CASSYRDRAYEQYF
TRBJ2-3	TRBV10-3	NA	TRBD1	TGTGCCATCAGTAGTGCCTTGGACAGGGTAAGCACAGATACGCAGTATTTT	CAISSALDRVSTDTQYF
TRBJ2-7	TRBV9	few	TRBD1	TGTGCCAGCAGCGTCACCCCCGGGACAGCCACCTACGAGCAGTACTTC	CASSVTPGTATYEQYF
TRBJ2-7	TRBV4-1	NA	NA	TGCGCCAGCAGCCAAGATCGGGCGGGTTCATCCTACGAGCAGTACTTC	CASSQDRAGSSYEQYF
TRBJ2-7	TRBV19	NA	TRBD1	TGTGCCAGCCGGGACAGGGGGTTGAGCTCCTACGAGCAGTACTTC	CASRDRGLSSYEQYF
TRBJ2-2	TRBV11-2	once	NA	TGTGCCAGCAGCTTTCTTAATTATGTCGCCGGGGAGCTGTTTTTT	CASSFLNYVAGELFF
TRBJ1-5	TRBV5-6	few	TRBD1	TGTGCCAGCAGCTTAAGACAGGGTAGCAATCAGCCCCAGCATTTT	CASSLRQGSNQPQHF
TRBJ1-1	TRBV29-1	once	NA	TGCAGCGCCTTGAACACTGAAGCTTTCTTT	CSALNTEAFF
TRBJ2-7	TRBV7-2	NA	TRBD1	TGTGCCAGCAGCCACACCGGGACAGGGGGCTACGAGCAGTACTTC	CASSHTGTGGYEQYF
TRBJ2-3	TRBV4-3	NA	NA	TGCGCCAGCAGCCAAGAAACGGGCCCTAGCCAATTCACAGATACGCAGTATTTT	CASSQETGPSQFTDTQYF
TRBJ2-1	TRBV9	NA	TRBD2	TGTGCCAGCAGCGTTTCGGCTAGCGGGGGTAGCTACAATGAGCAGTTCTTC	CASSVSASGGSYNEQFF
TRBJ1-2	TRBV7-8	NA	NA	TGTGCCAGCAGCGCCAGGGAGGACTATGGCTACACCTTC	CASSAREDYGYTF
TRBJ1-5	TRBV7-9	NA	NA	TGTGCCAGCAGCTCGACACCGACTAGCAATCAGCCCCAGCATTTT	CASSSTPTSNQPQHF
TRBJ2-7	TRBV25-1	NA	TRBD2	TGTGCCAGCAGTGAATCCTCCGGGACTAGCGGGAACGAGCAGTACTTC	CASSESSGTSGNEQYF
TRBJ2-7	TRBV5-1	NA	TRBD1	TGCGCCAGCAGCCGAGGACAGGGGGGATCCTACGAGCAGTACTTC	CASSRGQGGSYEQYF
TRBJ2-3	TRBV15	NA	NA	TGTGCCACCAGCCATCGGGGGAGGGATACGCAGTATTTT	CATSHRGRDTQYF
TRBJ1-3	TRBV28	NA	NA	TGTGCCAGCGGGACTTCTCTGAACACCATATATTTT	CASGTSLNTIYF
TRBJ2-5	TRBV7-2	NA	TRBD2	TGTGCCAGCAGCTTAACCCCTTCTAGCGGGGGCGGAGGGGCCCAGTACTTC	CASSLTPSSGGGGAQYF
TRBJ1-2	TRBV10-3	NA	NA	TGTGCCATCAGTGGACAGTCTGTCTATGGCTACACCTTC	CAISGQSVYGYTF
TRBJ1-2	TRBV9	NA	NA	TGTGCCAGCACCCCGACAGCCAACTATGGCTACACCTTC	CASTPTANYGYTF
TRBJ2-3	TRBV6-1	NA	NA	TGTGCCAGCAGTGAACGTTCGGGCACAGATACGCAGTATTTT	CASSERSGTDTQYF
TRBJ1-1	TRBV28	NA	NA	TGTGCCAGCAGTTGGGCCAGGCTTAGAAACACTGAAGCTTTCTTT	CASSWARLRNTEAFF
TRBJ2-7	TRBV6-1	few	TRBD1	TGTGCCAGCGACGGGACAGCAAGCTCCTACGAGCAGTACTTC	CASDGTASSYEQYF
TRBJ2-1	TRBV7-2	once	TRBD1	TGTGCCAGCAGCTTAACCTTAACAGGGGACAATGAGCAGTTCTTC	CASSLTLTGDNEQFF
TRBJ2-2	TRBV11-2	NA	TRBD1	TGTGCCAGCAGCTTACGAGACAGGGTCGGTACCGGGGAGCTGTTTTTT	CASSLRDRVGTGELFF
TRBJ2-2	TRBV7-8	NA	TRBD2	TGTGCCAGCAGCTTTAAAGGGTTTCGGGGGGTGACCGCGAGTGGGACCGGGGAGCTGTTTTTT	CASSFKGFRGVTASGTGELFF
TRBJ1-6	TRBV9	few	TRBD1	TGTGCCAGCAGCGTAGAAGGACAGGGGAATTCACCCCTCCACTTT	CASSVEGQGNSPLHF
TRBJ1-4	TRBV10-3	NA	NA	TGTGCCATCGGGGCCCGGCCTAATGAAAAACTGTTTTTT	CAIGARPNEKLFF
TRBJ2-7	TRBV7-2	NA	TRBD2	TGTGCCAGCAGCTCTGGGACTAGCTCCCGCGAGCAGTACTTC	CASSSGTSSREQYF
TRBJ2-1	TRBV6-1	NA	TRBD2	TGTGCCAGCAGTGAAGCGCTTCTGGGGACTAGCCCTCACAATGAGCAGTTCTTC	CASSEALLGTSPHNEQFF
TRBJ1-2	TRBV29-1	few	TRBD1	TGCAGCGCAAGTATCCAGGGGGCGATGTATGGCTACACCTTC	CSASIQGAMYGYTF
TRBJ2-3	TRBV5-4	NA	TRBD2	TGTGCCAGCAGCTTCCTTAGCGGGAGCACAGATACGCAGTATTTT	CASSFLSGSTDTQYF
TRBJ2-3	TRBV7-2	NA	TRBD2	TGTGCCAGCAGCCTAAGGACTAGCCTTAAGAGTGCAGATACGCAGTATTTT	CASSLRTSLKSADTQYF
TRBJ2-1	TRBV14	NA	NA	TGTGCCAGCAGTCCTCGACTAGTGATCGGAACGAATGAGCAGTTCTTC	CASSPRLVIGTNEQFF
TRBJ2-7	TRBV5-1	NA	TRBD1	TGCGCCAGCAGCGACGGACAGGGGAACGAGCAGTACTTC	CASSDGQGNEQYF
TRBJ1-2	TRBV4-1	NA	TRBD1	TGCGCCAGCAGCCAATATCTGGACAGGGGTGGGTATGGCTACACCTTC	CASSQYLDRGGYGYTF
TRBJ2-1	TRBV18	NA	TRBD1	TGTGCCAGCTCACTCCCCGGGACAGTCCACAATGAGCAGTTCTTC	CASSLPGTVHNEQFF
TRBJ1-6	TRBV6-5	NA	TRBD1	TGTGCCAGCAGCCCCGGGACAGCTAATTCACCCCTCCACTTT	CASSPGTANSPLHF
TRBJ2-1	TRBV5-5	NA	TRBD2	TGTGCCAGCAGCCCCGCGGGGGAGGTGCATGAGCAGTTCTTC	CASSPAGEVHEQFF
TRBJ1-1	TRBV19	once	TRBD1	TGTGCCAGTAGCATCCAGGGGGGCACTGAAGCTTTCTTT	CASSIQGGTEAFF
TRBJ1-3	TRBV5-5	NA	NA	TGTGCCAGCACCTACAGGGTCAGAGCTGGAAACACCATATATTTT	CASTYRVRAGNTIYF
TRBJ2-7	TRBV5-1	NA	TRBD2	TGCGCCAGCAGCCTGAGACAGGGTTTTATGACTAGCGGAGACGAGCAGTACTTC	CASSLRQGFMTSGDEQYF
TRBJ2-7	TRBV2	few	NA	TGTGCCAGCCGCCCTAAGACTCTTACTTCCTACGAGCAGTACTTC	CASRPKTLTSYEQYF
TRBJ2-2	TRBV28	NA	NA	TGTGCCAGCAGTTCAGGGATGAACACCGGGGAGCTGTTTTTT	CASSSGMNTGELFF
TRBJ2-6	TRBV25-1	NA	NA	TGTGCCAGCAGTGAGCCGGACGCGGGCTCTGGGGCCAACGTCCTGACTTTC	CASSEPDAGSGANVLTF
TRBJ1-1	TRBV27	NA	NA	TGTGCCAGCAGTTTCGGGGGTTTGAACACTGAAGCTTTCTTT	CASSFGGLNTEAFF
TRBJ2-5	TRBV7-7	NA	NA	TGTGCCAGCAGCTTAGCGGTCGCCTCAGGGACCCAGTACTTC	CASSLAVASGTQYF
TRBJ2-2	TRBV6-5	NA	TRBD2	TGTGCCAGCCCTAGCGGAGAGAACACCGGGGAGCTGTTTTTT	CASPSGENTGELFF
TRBJ1-2	TRBV7-2	NA	NA	TGTGCCAGCAGCCCTGGGCGCAGCTATGGCTACACCTTC	CASSPGRSYGYTF
TRBJ2-3	TRBV6-1	few	NA	TGTGCCAGCAGTGTCTCTAGCTTCCGCACAGATACGCAGTATTTT	CASSVSSFRTDTQYF
TRBJ1-4	TRBV4-3	NA	TRBD1	TGCGCCAGCAGGAGGACAGGGGGGTTGGAAAAACTGTTTTTT	CASRRTGGLEKLFF
TRBJ2-1	TRBV7-9	once	NA	TGTGCCAGCAGCCCCCGATGGTTGTCGAGGGAAGCCTACAATGAGCAGTTCTTC	CASSPRWLSREAYNEQFF
TRBJ2-7	TRBV28	NA	NA	TGTGCCACCTCGGGACTCTACGAGCAGTACTTC	CATSGLYEQYF
TRBJ2-5	TRBV5-1	few	TRBD1	TGCGCCAGCAGCTTGGGGGTGAGGCGGCAGGGGGAAGAGACCCAGTACTTC	CASSLGVRRQGEETQYF
TRBJ2-3	TRBV28	NA	NA	TGTGCCAGCGACGGGGACACAGATACGCAGTATTTT	CASDGDTDTQYF